This T cell receptor (beta chain) is from a study of blood T cell repertoires in COVID-19 (dated by TCRdb to the early 2020s). With respect to the entire study: Recovered participants in ImmuneRACE Cohort 3 were defined by two consecutive negative NP/OP PCR tests, clearance by a healthcare professional, or resolution of symptoms. Samples from collaborators originated in the United States, Italy and Spain and spanned both the acute and convalescent phases of COVID-19. The prospective study material was composed of cDNA or gDNA derived from T cells, B-cell-depleted T cells, or PBMCs. The dataset comprised deeply sampled blood TCRbeta repertoires from subjects exposed to, actively infected with, or recovered from COVID-19. A freely available public database, intended as a resource for researchers studying the immune response to SARS-CoV-2, is where the repertoires were released. The samples were drawn from two sources: the first 160 participants of the ongoing ImmuneRACE study, and over 1,000 subjects contributed by 6 global collaborators. The sample metadata nearly always contained a de-identified subject ID, COVID-19 status, age in years and sex. Where available, HLA class I and class II types were taken from metadata supplied by the sample provider and were not determined by assay-based typing.

Enrolling through a virtual design, the prospective study's participants ranged in age from about 18 to 89 years and lived across 20 to 30 United States geographic areas. In the prospective study, participants were assigned to cohorts based on the clinical history participants reported in a screening survey and a study questionnaire. In the prospective study, whole blood, serum and a nasopharyngeal or oropharyngeal swab were collected from each participant by mobile phlebotomists. Participants in the prospective study had the option to provide additional blood draws and questionnaires over a roughly 2-month period. Before DNA extraction, blood samples from the prospective study were shipped at room temperature or frozen. The immunoSEQ Assay, a bias-controlled multiplex PCR, was used to amplify TCRbeta CDR3 regions from genomic DNA. Regarding the original processing steps: Within the assay, amplification of reference gene primers was used to estimate how many nucleated cells each sample contained. Sequence reads were collapsed and filtered to measure the absolute abundance of every unique TCRbeta CDR3 rearrangement. For each sample, productive Simpson clonality was calculated as the square root of Simpson's diversity index over productive rearrangements. TCRdb limited this immuneACCESS table to in-frame rearrangements with V and J called. A share of clones is missing; checked studies link under half to unresolved V genes, and the rest is unexplained. The DNA was the basis for D and trimming; V, J and clone size are from that table. Across this sample there are some 160,000 clones, with 65% to 80% seen only once. Around a fifth of the sample lies in the top ten.

Broader findings and caveats from the paper: The amount of clinical and demographic metadata varied by source and participant and was provided uncurated.

At the junction V is shortened by 5 bases and J by 0 bases, with 10 bases in between. Spanning cysteine to phenylalanine, the CDR3 consists of 13 amino acids. The sequence is cut down to CDR3 DNA, 39 bases in frame from base 1. CDR1 SQVTM and CDR2 ANQGSEA are derived from the germline V gene. This clone was seen a single time. Its antigen is currently not known. Base qualities are missing; no much larger clone stands one base away. Specimen: PBMCs or T cells enriched from blood (not recorded which). This TCR was recovered from a woman in her seventies in a cohort exposed to, infected with or recovered from COVID-19 (not recorded which). In this chain, TRBV29-1 is recombined with TRBJ1-1, with a weak D call of TRBD1 (5 bases match). The nucleotide sequence is TGCAGCGTTAGTAAGGGGATGAACACTGAAGCTTTCTTT. It codes for CSVSKGMNTEAFF.